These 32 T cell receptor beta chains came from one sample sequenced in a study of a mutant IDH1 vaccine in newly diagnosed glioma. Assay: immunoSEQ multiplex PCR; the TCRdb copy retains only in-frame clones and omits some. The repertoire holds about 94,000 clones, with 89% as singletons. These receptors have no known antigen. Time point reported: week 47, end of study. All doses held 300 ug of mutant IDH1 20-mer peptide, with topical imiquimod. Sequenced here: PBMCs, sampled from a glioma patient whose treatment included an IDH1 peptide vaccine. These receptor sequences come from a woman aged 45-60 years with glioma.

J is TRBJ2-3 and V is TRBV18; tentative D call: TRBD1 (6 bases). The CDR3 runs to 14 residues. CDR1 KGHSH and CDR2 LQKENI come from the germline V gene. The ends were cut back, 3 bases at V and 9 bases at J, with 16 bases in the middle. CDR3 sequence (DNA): TGTGCCAGCTCACCCCTAGACCAGACAGGAACGCAGTATTTT. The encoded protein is CASSPLDQTGTQYF.

CDR3: CASSPYRILAGGRLSYNEQFF. The CDR3, as DNA: TGTGCCAGCAGCCCTTACCGCATACTAGCGGGAGGCCGCCTCTCCTACAATGAGCAGTTCTTC. The rearrangement links TRBV7-8 to TRBJ2-1, with TRBD2 identical over 12 bases. This CDR3 region has 21 residues. Germline V lookup: CDR1 SGHVS, CDR2 FQNEAQ. Germline trimming cut 5 bases from V and 0 bases from J; bases unmatched to any gene: 17.

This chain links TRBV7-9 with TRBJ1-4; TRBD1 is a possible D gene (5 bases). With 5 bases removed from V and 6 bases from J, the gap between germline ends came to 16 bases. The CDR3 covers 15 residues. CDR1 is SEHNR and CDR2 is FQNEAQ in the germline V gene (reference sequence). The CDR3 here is CASSRSGGKDEKLFF. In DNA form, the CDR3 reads TGTGCCAGCAGCCGCAGTGGGGGGAAGGATGAAAAACTGTTTTTT.

This CDR3 reads CASSFLQGRNQPQHF. The CDR3 DNA follows: TGTGCCAGCAGTTTTCTACAGGGAAGGAATCAGCCCCAGCATTTT. V usage is TRBV28 and J usage is TRBJ1-5; maybe TRBD1 (6 bases). The CDR3 is made up of 15 amino acids. V was cut by 3 bases and J by 4 bases, with 13 bases left in between. Germline V gene sequence: CDR1 MDHEN, CDR2 SYDVKM.

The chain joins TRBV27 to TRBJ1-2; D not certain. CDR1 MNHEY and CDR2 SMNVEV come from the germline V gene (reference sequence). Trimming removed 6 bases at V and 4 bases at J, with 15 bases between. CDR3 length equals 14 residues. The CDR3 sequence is CASSLRRPGYGYTF. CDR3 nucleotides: TGTGCCAGCAGCCTTAGACGGCCTGGCTATGGCTACACCTTC.

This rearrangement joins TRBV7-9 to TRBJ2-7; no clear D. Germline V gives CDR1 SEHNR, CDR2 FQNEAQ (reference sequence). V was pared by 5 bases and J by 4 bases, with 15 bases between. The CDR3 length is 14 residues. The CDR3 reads CASSAQVPGYEQYF. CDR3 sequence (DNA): TGTGCCAGCAGCGCGCAGGTTCCTGGGTACGAGCAGTACTTC.

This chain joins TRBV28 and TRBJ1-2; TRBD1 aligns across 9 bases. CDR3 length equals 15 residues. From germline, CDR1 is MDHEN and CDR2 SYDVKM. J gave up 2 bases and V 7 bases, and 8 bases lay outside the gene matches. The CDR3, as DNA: TGTGCCAGCACCCTACAGGGGGCGGGAAACTATGGCTACACCTTC. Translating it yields CASTLQGAGNYGYTF.

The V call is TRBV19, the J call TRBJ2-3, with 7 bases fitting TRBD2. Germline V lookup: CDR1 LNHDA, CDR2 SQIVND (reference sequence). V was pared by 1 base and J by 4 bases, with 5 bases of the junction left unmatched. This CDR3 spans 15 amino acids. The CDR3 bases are TGTGCCAGTAGTATAGGACGGGGGGTACCAGATACGCAGTATTTT. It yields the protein CASSIGRGVPDTQYF.

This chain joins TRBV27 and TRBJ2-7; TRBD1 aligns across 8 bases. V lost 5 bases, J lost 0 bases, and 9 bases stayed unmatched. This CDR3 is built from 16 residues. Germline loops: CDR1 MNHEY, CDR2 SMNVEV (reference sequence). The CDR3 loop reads CASSPGTGIGSYEQYF. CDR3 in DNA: TGTGCCAGCAGTCCCGGGACAGGTATTGGCTCCTACGAGCAGTACTTC.

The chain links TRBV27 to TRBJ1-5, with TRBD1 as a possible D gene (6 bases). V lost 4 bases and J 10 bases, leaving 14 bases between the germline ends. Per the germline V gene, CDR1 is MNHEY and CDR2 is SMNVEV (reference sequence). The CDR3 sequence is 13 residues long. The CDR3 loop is CASSSQGAKPQHF. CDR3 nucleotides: TGTGCCAGCAGTTCACAGGGTGCCAAACCCCAGCATTTT.

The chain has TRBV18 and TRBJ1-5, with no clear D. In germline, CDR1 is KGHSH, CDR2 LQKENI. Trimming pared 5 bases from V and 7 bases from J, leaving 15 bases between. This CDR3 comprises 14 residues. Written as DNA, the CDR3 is TGTGCCAGCTCAGGCGCGGGGTACGGGCAGCCCCAGCATTTT. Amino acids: CASSGAGYGQPQHF.

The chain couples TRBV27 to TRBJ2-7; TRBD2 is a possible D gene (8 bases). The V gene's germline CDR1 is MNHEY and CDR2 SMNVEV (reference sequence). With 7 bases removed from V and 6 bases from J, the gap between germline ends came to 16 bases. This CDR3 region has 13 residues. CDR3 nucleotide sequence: TGTGCCAGCAACTCGGGAGGGGGCTCCGAGCAGTACTTC. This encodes CASNSGGGSEQYF.

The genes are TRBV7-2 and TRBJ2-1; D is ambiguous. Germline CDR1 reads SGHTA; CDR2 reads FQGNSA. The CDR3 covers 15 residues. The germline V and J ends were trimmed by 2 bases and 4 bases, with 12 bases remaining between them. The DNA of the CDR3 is TGTGCCAGCAGCTTACAGCCCTCCGTTTACAATGAGCAGTTCTTC. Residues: CASSLQPSVYNEQFF. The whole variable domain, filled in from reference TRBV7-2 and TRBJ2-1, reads GAGVSQSPSNKVTEKGKDVELRCDPISGHTALYWYRQSLGQGLEFLIYFQGNSAPDKSGLPSDRFSAERTGGSVSTLTIQRTQQEDSAVYLCASSLQPSVYNEQFFGPGTRLTVL.

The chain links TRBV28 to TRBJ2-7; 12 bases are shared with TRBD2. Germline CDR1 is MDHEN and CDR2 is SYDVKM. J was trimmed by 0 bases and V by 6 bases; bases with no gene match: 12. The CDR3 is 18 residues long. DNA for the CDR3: TGTGCCAGCAGCCTGAGGTTGGGACTAGCGGGTTACTCCTACGAGCAGTACTTC. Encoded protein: CASSLRLGLAGYSYEQYF.

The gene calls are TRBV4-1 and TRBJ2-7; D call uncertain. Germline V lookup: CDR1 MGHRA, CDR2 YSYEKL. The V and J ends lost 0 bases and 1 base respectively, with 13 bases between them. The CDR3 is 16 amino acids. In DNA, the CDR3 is TGCGCCAGCAGCCAAGATCCCGGACCAGCGTCCTACGAGCAGTACTTC. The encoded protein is CASSQDPGPASYEQYF.

CDR3 loop: CASSYSGTGAGEQYF. The CDR3 DNA follows: TGTGCCAGCAGTTACTCGGGGACAGGGGCAGGCGAGCAGTACTTC. The chain recombines TRBV6-5 with TRBJ2-7; 10 bases fit TRBD1. From germline, CDR1 is MNHEY and CDR2 SVGAGI. V was clipped by 0 bases and J by 6 bases; unmatched bases: 5. CDR3 length: 15 amino acids.

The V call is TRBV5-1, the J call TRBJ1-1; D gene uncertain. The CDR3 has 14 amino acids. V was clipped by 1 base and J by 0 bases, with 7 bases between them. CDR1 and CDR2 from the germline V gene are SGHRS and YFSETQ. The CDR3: CASSLTAMNTEAFF. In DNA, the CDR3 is TGCGCCAGCAGCTTGACAGCAATGAACACTGAAGCTTTCTTT.

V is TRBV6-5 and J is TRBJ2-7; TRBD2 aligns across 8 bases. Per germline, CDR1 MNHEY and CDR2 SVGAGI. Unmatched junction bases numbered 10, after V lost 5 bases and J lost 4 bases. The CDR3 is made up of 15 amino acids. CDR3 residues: CASSPLDSGVYEQYF. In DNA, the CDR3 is TGTGCCAGCAGTCCCCTGGATAGCGGGGTTTACGAGCAGTACTTC.

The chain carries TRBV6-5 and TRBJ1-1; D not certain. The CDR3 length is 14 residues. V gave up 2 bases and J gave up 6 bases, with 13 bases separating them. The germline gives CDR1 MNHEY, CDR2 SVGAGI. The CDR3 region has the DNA TGTGCCAGCAGTTACGACGGGGTTGGAGCTGAAGCTTTCTTT. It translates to CASSYDGVGAEAFF.

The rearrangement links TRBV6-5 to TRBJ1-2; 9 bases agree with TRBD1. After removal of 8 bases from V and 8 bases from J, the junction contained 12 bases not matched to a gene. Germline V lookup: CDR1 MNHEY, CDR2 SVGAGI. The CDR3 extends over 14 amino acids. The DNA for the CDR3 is TGTGCCAGCGGATTTCCCGGGACAGGGATCGGCTACACCTTC. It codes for CASGFPGTGIGYTF.

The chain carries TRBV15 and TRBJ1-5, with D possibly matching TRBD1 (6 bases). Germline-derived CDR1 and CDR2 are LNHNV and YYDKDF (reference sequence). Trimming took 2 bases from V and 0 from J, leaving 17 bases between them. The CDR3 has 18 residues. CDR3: CATSRNRDNPYSNQPQHF. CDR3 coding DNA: TGTGCCACCAGCAGAAACCGGGACAATCCTTATAGCAATCAGCCCCAGCATTTT.

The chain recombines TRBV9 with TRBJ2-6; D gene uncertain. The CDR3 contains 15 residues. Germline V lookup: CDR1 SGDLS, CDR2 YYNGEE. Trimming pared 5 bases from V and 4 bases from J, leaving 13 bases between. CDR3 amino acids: CASRSEGSGANVLTF. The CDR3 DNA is TGTGCCAGCAGGAGTGAAGGGTCAGGGGCCAACGTCCTGACTTTC.

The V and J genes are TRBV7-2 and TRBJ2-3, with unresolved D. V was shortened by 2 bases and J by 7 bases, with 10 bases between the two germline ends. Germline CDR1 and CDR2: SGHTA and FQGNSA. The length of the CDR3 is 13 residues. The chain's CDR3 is CASSLNRANTQYF. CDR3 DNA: TGTGCCAGCAGCTTAAATCGGGCGAATACGCAGTATTTT.

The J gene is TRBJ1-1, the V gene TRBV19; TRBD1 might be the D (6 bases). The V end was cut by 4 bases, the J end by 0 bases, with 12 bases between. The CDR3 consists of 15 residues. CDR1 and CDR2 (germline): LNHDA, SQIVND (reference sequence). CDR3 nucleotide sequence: TGTGCCAGTAGTAGCATGGACAGTTTGAACACTGAAGCTTTCTTT. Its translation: CASSSMDSLNTEAFF. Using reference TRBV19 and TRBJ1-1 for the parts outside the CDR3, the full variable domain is DGGITQSPKYLFRKEGQNVTLSCEQNLNHDAMYWYRQDPGQGLRLIYYSQIVNDFQKGDIAEGYSVSREKKESFPLTVTSAQKNPTAFYLCASSSMDSLNTEAFFGQGTRLTVV.

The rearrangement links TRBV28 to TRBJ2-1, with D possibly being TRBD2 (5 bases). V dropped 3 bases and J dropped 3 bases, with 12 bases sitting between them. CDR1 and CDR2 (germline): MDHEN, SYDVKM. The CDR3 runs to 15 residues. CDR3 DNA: TGTGCCAGCAGTTTCCATGGTAGCGACTACAATGAGCAGTTCTTC. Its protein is CASSFHGSDYNEQFF.

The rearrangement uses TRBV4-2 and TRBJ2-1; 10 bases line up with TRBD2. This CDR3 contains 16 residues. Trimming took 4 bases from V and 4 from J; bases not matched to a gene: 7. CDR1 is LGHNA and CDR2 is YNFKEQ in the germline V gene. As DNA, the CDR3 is TGTGCCAGCAGCCTTGAAAGGACTAGCGGTTACAATGAGCAGTTCTTC. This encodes CASSLERTSGYNEQFF.

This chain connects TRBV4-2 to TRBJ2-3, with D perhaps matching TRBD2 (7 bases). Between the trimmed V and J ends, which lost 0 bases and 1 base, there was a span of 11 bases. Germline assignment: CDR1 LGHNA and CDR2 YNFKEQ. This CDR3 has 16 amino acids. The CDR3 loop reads CASSQEGAGGTDTQYF. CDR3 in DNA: TGTGCCAGCAGCCAAGAGGGGGCGGGAGGCACAGATACGCAGTATTTT.

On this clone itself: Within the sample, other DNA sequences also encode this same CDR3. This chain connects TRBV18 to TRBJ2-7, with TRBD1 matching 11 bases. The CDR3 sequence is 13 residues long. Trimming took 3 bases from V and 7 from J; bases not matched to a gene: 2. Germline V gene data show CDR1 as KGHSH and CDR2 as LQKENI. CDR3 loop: CASSPGTGGEQYF. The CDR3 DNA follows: TGTGCCAGCTCACCCGGGACAGGGGGGGAGCAGTACTTC. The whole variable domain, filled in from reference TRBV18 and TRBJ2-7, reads NAGVMQNPRHLVRRRGQEARLRCSPMKGHSHVYWYRQLPEEGLKFMVYLQKENIIDESGMPKERFSAEFPKEGPSILRIQQVVRGDSAAYFCASSPGTGGEQYFGPGTRLTVT.

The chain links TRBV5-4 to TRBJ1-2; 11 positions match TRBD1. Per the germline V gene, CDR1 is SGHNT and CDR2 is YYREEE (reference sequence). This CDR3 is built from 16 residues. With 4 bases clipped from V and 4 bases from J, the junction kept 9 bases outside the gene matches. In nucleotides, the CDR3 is TGTGCCAGCAGCCGGACAGGGGGCGCGTCCATCTATGGCTACACCTTC. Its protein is CASSRTGGASIYGYTF.

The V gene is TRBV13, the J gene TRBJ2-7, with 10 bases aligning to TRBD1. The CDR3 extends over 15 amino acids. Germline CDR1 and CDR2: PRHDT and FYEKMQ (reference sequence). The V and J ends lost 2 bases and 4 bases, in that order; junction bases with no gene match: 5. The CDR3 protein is CASSLRQGARYEQYF. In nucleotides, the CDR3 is TGTGCCAGCAGCTTAAGACAGGGGGCGAGATACGAGCAGTACTTC.

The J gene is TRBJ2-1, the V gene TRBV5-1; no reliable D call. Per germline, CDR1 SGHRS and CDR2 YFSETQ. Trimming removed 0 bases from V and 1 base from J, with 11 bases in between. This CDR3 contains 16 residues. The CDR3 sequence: CASSLEAASSYNEQFF. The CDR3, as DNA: TGCGCCAGCAGCTTGGAAGCCGCGAGTTCCTACAATGAGCAGTTCTTC.

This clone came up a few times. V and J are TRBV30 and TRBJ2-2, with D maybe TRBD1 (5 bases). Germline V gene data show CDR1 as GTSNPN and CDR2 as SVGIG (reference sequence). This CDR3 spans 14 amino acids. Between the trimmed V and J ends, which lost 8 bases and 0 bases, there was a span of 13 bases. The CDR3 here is CAGATDTNTGELFF. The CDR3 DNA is TGTGCCGGGGCGACGGATACGAACACCGGGGAGCTGTTTTTT.